These 7 T cell receptor beta chains originate from one sample sequenced in a study of post-analysis software for immune sequencing data. General study points: Patients showed TRBV5-6, TRBV5-1 and TRBV20-1 among 4 or 5 TRBV segments more frequent than in controls.

Unique molecular identifiers were carried by the TCR beta cDNA libraries. TCRdb redid the calling of the PCR reads with MiXCR, one entry per CDR3 protein. Among about 540,000 distinct CDR3 sequences listed, less than 40% were seen once. These TCRs' antigens remain unknown. What was sequenced was blood. The source is a girl between 2 and 17 years old with multiple sclerosis.

V is TRBV3-1 and J is TRBJ1-5; no definite D call. Trimming pared 1 base from V and 2 bases from J, leaving 12 bases between. The CDR3 length is 16 residues. Germline CDR1 LGHDT, CDR2 YNNKEL (reference sequence). The CDR3 here is CASSQAGWLGNQPQHF. CDR3 DNA: TGTGCCAGCAGCCAAGCGGGCTGGCTGGGCAATCAGCCCCAGCATTTT. Looking up the rest from reference TRBV3-1 and TRBJ1-5 gives the full variable domain: DTAVSQTPKYLVTQMGNDKSIKCEQNLGHDTMYWYKQDSKKFLKIMFSYNNKELIINETVPNRFSPKSPDKAHLNLHINSLELGDSAVYFCASSQAGWLGNQPQHFGDGTRLSIL.

This clonotype was detected many times. The V and J genes are TRBV5-6 and TRBJ2-3; D not resolved. The germline V gene has CDR1 SGHDT and CDR2 YYEEEE. The CDR3 consists of 14 residues. The ends were cut back, 1 base at V and 2 bases at J, with 8 bases in the middle. The DNA for the CDR3 is TGTGCCAGCAGCTTGTGGGCAGACACAGATACGCAGTATTTT. Amino acid sequence: CASSLWADTDTQYF. Combining the CDR3 with reference TRBV5-6 and TRBJ2-3 gives the whole variable domain DAGVTQSPTHLIKTRGQQVTLRCSPKSGHDTVSWYQQALGQGPQFIFQYYEEEERQRGNFPDRFSGHQFPNYSSELNVNALLLGDSALYLCASSLWADTDTQYFGPGTRLTVL.

This clonotype appeared once. Written as DNA, the CDR3 is TGTGCCAGCACTGGACTAGCAGGATACAATGAGCAGTTCTTC. It encodes CASTGLAGYNEQFF. The V gene is TRBV12-3 or TRBV12-4, the J gene TRBJ2-1; TRBD2 agrees at 8 bases. The junction had 6 bases not matched to a gene; V was cut back by 7 bases and J by 4 bases. The CDR3 consists of 14 residues.

The chain has TRBV7-9 and TRBJ1-2; TRBD1 matches 9 bases. Germline values: CDR1 SEHNR, CDR2 FQNEAQ (reference sequence). Trimming at V came to 5 bases and at J to 8 bases, leaving 12 bases not matched to a gene. This CDR3 is built from 15 residues. The CDR3 here is CASSPGQGRTWGYTF. The DNA of the CDR3 is TGTGCCAGCAGCCCCGGACAGGGGAGGACATGGGGCTACACCTTC.

Remarks on this clonotype: One junction end does not reproduce the germline sequence, and a read error may be involved. The chain couples TRBV4-2 to TRBJ2-7, with D uncertain. The CDR3 loop spans 15 amino acids. The germline V gene has CDR1 LGHNA and CDR2 YNFKEQ. Here the CDR3 DNA reads TGTGCCAACAGCCAAACTGTCCTGAGCTCCTACGAGCAGTACTTC. Amino acid sequence: CANSQTVLSSYEQYF.

V is TRBV4-2 and J is TRBJ2-5; the D is unclear. This CDR3 comprises 16 residues. The V and J ends lost 4 bases and 0 bases respectively, with 15 bases between them. CDR1 and CDR2 (germline): LGHNA, YNFKEQ. The CDR3 DNA sequence: TGTGCCAGCAGCCCGTTTACCGGTATCTACCAAGAGACCCAGTACTTC. Its translation: CASSPFTGIYQETQYF.

The chain employs TRBV20-1 and TRBJ1-2, with no clear D. The CDR3 sequence is 13 residues long. CDR1 and CDR2 from the germline V gene are DFQATT and SNEGSKA (reference sequence). V was shortened by 6 bases and J by 6 bases, with 17 bases between the two germline ends. CDR3 amino acids: CSATVGPGDGYTF. The CDR3 nucleotides read TGCAGTGCCACAGTCGGCCCTGGGGATGGCTACACCTTC.